Listed below are T cell receptor beta chains from one sample, sequenced in a study of blood T cell repertoires in COVID-19. TCRdb keeps only in-frame clones here, not all; method: immunoSEQ multiplex PCR. Among about 300,000 clones listed, roughly 90% were seen once. The sample was peripheral blood. Receptors originate from a woman aged 25 to 39 with COVID-19, enrolled during active disease. CDR3s include the opening cysteine and the closing phenylalanine or tryptophan. Each record gives: V gene, D gene, CDR3 length, J gene, clone size, CDR3 protein, CDR3 DNA. A D gene is named only where the DNA matches it firmly. Clone size, where shown, is once, few, many, or a class for clones that have expanded.

v_gene: TRBV24-1
d_gene: TRBD2
len: 15
j_gene: TRBJ2-1
abundance: NA
CDR3aa: CATSAGLAGAYEQFF
CDR3nt: TGTGCCACCAGTGCCGGACTAGCGGGGGCCTATGAGCAGTTCTTC

v_gene: TRBV5-1
d_gene: TRBD1
len: 16
j_gene: TRBJ2-1
abundance: NA
CDR3aa: CASSGGTGGPYNEQFF
CDR3nt: TGCGCCAGCAGCGGGGGGACAGGGGGCCCCTACAATGAGCAGTTCTTC

v_gene: TRBV3-1/TRBV3-2
d_gene: TRBD1
len: 15
j_gene: TRBJ1-2
abundance: NA
CDR3aa: CASSRGTGIDYGYTF
CDR3nt: TGTGCCAGCAGCCGGGGGACAGGGATTGACTATGGCTACACCTTC

v_gene: TRBV5-1
d_gene: TRBD1
len: 19
j_gene: TRBJ1-2
abundance: NA
CDR3aa: CASSLALAPTTGGSYGYTF
CDR3nt: TGCGCCAGCAGCTTGGCCTTAGCCCCCACGACAGGGGGAAGCTATGGCTACACCTTC

v_gene: TRBV10-2
d_gene: TRBD1
len: 16
j_gene: TRBJ2-7
abundance: NA
CDR3aa: CASSEPTGLLWYEQYF
CDR3nt: TGCGCCAGCAGTGAACCGACAGGGTTATTATGGTACGAGCAGTACTTC

v_gene: TRBV7-9
d_gene: TRBD1
len: 14
j_gene: TRBJ1-2
abundance: once
CDR3aa: CASSDRGKGYGYTF
CDR3nt: TGTGCCAGCAGCGACAGGGGTAAAGGCTATGGCTACACCTTC

v_gene: TRBV7-9
d_gene: TRBD1
len: 15
j_gene: TRBJ2-7
abundance: NA
CDR3aa: CASSLEVTGGYEQYF
CDR3nt: TGTGCCAGCAGCTTAGAAGTGACAGGGGGCTACGAGCAGTACTTC

v_gene: TRBV19
d_gene: NA
len: 17
j_gene: TRBJ2-6
abundance: NA
CDR3aa: CASSRSGRDSGANVLTF
CDR3nt: TGTGCCAGTAGTAGATCAGGCAGGGACTCTGGGGCCAACGTCCTGACTTTC

v_gene: TRBV3-1/TRBV3-2
d_gene: NA
len: 15
j_gene: TRBJ2-5
abundance: NA
CDR3aa: CASSQFLASQETQYF
CDR3nt: TGTGCCAGCAGCCAATTCCTAGCGTCTCAAGAGACCCAGTACTTC

v_gene: TRBV5-1
d_gene: NA
len: 14
j_gene: TRBJ2-1
abundance: NA
CDR3aa: CASSLAQERNEQFF
CDR3nt: TGCGCCAGCAGCTTGGCACAGGAGAGGAATGAGCAGTTCTTC

v_gene: TRBV15
d_gene: NA
len: 15
j_gene: TRBJ2-2
abundance: NA
CDR3aa: CATSSLVGGAGELFF
CDR3nt: TGTGCCACCAGCAGCCTCGTCGGAGGGGCCGGGGAGCTGTTTTTT

v_gene: TRBV11-3
d_gene: NA
len: 16
j_gene: TRBJ2-1
abundance: NA
CDR3aa: CASSPRGAPPSHEQFF
CDR3nt: TGTGCCAGCAGCCCCAGGGGCGCGCCCCCTTCCCATGAGCAGTTCTTC

v_gene: TRBV11-3
d_gene: TRBD1
len: 16
j_gene: TRBJ2-7
abundance: once
CDR3aa: CASSFPAGTATYEQYF
CDR3nt: TGTGCCAGCAGCTTCCCCGCCGGGACAGCAACCTACGAGCAGTACTTC

v_gene: TRBV5-4
d_gene: NA
len: 14
j_gene: TRBJ1-2
abundance: NA
CDR3aa: CASSLGHFNYGYTF
CDR3nt: TGTGCCAGCAGCCTGGGACACTTTAACTATGGCTACACCTTC

v_gene: TRBV3-1/TRBV3-2
d_gene: TRBD1
len: 16
j_gene: TRBJ1-1
abundance: NA
CDR3aa: CASSQATGDSNTEAFF
CDR3nt: TGTGCCAGCAGCCAAGCGACAGGGGATTCGAACACTGAAGCTTTCTTT

v_gene: TRBV10-1
d_gene: TRBD1
len: 14
j_gene: TRBJ1-6
abundance: NA
CDR3aa: CASSRDRGNSPLHF
CDR3nt: TGCGCCAGCAGTCGGGACAGGGGAAACTCACCCCTCCACTTT

v_gene: TRBV10-3
d_gene: NA
len: 14
j_gene: TRBJ1-3
abundance: NA
CDR3aa: CAISDPRSGSAIYF
CDR3nt: TGTGCCATCAGTGACCCCCGGTCGGGGTCGGCCATATATTTT

v_gene: TRBV11-3
d_gene: TRBD1
len: 15
j_gene: TRBJ1-6
abundance: NA
CDR3aa: CASSFREGASSPLHF
CDR3nt: TGTGCCAGCAGCTTCCGGGAGGGGGCAAGTTCACCCCTCCACTTT

v_gene: TRBV19
d_gene: TRBD2
len: 15
j_gene: TRBJ2-1
abundance: NA
CDR3aa: CASNGGGARHNEQFF
CDR3nt: TGTGCCAGTAACGGCGGGGGGGCTAGGCACAATGAGCAGTTCTTC

v_gene: TRBV11-2
d_gene: NA
len: 17
j_gene: TRBJ1-1
abundance: NA
CDR3aa: CASSLETGGLSDTEAFF
CDR3nt: TGTGCCAGCAGCTTAGAGACGGGGGGCCTAAGTGACACTGAAGCTTTCTTT

v_gene: TRBV11-3
d_gene: NA
len: 18
j_gene: TRBJ2-2
abundance: NA
CDR3aa: CASSPGSEGELVTGELFF
CDR3nt: TGTGCCAGCAGCCCAGGAAGCGAGGGGGAATTAGTTACCGGGGAGCTGTTTTTT

v_gene: TRBV5-1
d_gene: NA
len: 12
j_gene: TRBJ1-1
abundance: few
CDR3aa: CASSWRGTEAFF
CDR3nt: TGCGCCAGCAGCTGGCGGGGCACTGAAGCTTTCTTT

v_gene: TRBV6-2/TRBV6-3
d_gene: NA
len: 13
j_gene: TRBJ1-2
abundance: NA
CDR3aa: CASSRGIQGGYTF
CDR3nt: TGTGCCAGCAGCCGCGGGATCCAGGGTGGCTACACCTTC

v_gene: TRBV19
d_gene: TRBD1
len: 15
j_gene: TRBJ2-1
abundance: NA
CDR3aa: CASRPGQRPYNEQFF
CDR3nt: TGTGCCAGTAGACCGGGACAGAGACCTTACAATGAGCAGTTCTTC

v_gene: TRBV27
d_gene: NA
len: 14
j_gene: TRBJ2-3
abundance: NA
CDR3aa: CASSFRAQTDTQYF
CDR3nt: TGTGCCAGCAGTTTCAGGGCCCAAACAGATACGCAGTATTTT

v_gene: TRBV3-1/TRBV3-2
d_gene: TRBD1
len: 19
j_gene: TRBJ2-5
abundance: NA
CDR3aa: CASSQAAGQGARVEETQYF
CDR3nt: TGTGCCAGCAGCCAAGCAGCTGGGCAGGGGGCGCGGGTAGAAGAGACCCAGTACTTC

v_gene: TRBV11-2
d_gene: NA
len: 14
j_gene: TRBJ1-6
abundance: once
CDR3aa: CASSLDSASVPLHF
CDR3nt: TGTGCCAGCAGCTTAGATAGTGCAAGTGTTCCCCTCCACTTT

v_gene: TRBV7-9
d_gene: NA
len: 14
j_gene: TRBJ2-2
abundance: NA
CDR3aa: CASSPDTSYGELFF
CDR3nt: TGTGCCAGCAGCCCTGACACTAGTTACGGGGAGCTGTTTTTT

v_gene: TRBV18
d_gene: TRBD2
len: 16
j_gene: TRBJ2-1
abundance: NA
CDR3aa: CASSPTGLAGVDEQFF
CDR3nt: TGTGCCAGCTCACCAACAGGGCTAGCGGGGGTCGATGAGCAGTTCTTC

v_gene: TRBV9
d_gene: NA
len: 16
j_gene: TRBJ2-1
abundance: once
CDR3aa: CASSVGGAGPKKVQFF
CDR3nt: TGTGCCAGCAGCGTAGGCGGGGCAGGGCCTAAGAAGGTGCAGTTCTTC

v_gene: TRBV18
d_gene: NA
len: 12
j_gene: TRBJ1-3
abundance: NA
CDR3aa: CASSPQEDTIYF
CDR3nt: TGTGCCAGCTCACCACAGGAGGACACCATATATTTT

v_gene: TRBV5-6
d_gene: TRBD1
len: 15
j_gene: TRBJ2-1
abundance: NA
CDR3aa: CASSQGGTGYNEQFF
CDR3nt: TGTGCCAGCAGCCAAGGGGGGACAGGTTACAATGAGCAGTTCTTC

v_gene: TRBV19
d_gene: NA
len: 13
j_gene: TRBJ1-1
abundance: NA
CDR3aa: CATSTTADTEAFF
CDR3nt: TGTGCCACTTCCACTACGGCGGACACTGAAGCTTTCTTT

v_gene: TRBV2
d_gene: TRBD2
len: 13
j_gene: TRBJ2-2
abundance: NA
CDR3aa: CASSREATGELFF
CDR3nt: TGTGCCAGCAGTCGGGAGGCCACCGGGGAGCTGTTTTTT

v_gene: TRBV6-2/TRBV6-3
d_gene: NA
len: 15
j_gene: TRBJ2-7
abundance: NA
CDR3aa: CASSINGLPTYEQYF
CDR3nt: TGTGCCAGCAGTATAAACGGACTGCCTACCTACGAGCAGTACTTC

v_gene: TRBV5-1
d_gene: NA
len: 18
j_gene: TRBJ2-2
abundance: NA
CDR3aa: CASSSRSASTSFVGELFF
CDR3nt: TGCGCCAGCAGCTCCCGTTCCGCCTCAACTAGTTTCGTCGGGGAGCTGTTTTTT

v_gene: TRBV29-1
d_gene: TRBD2
len: 18
j_gene: TRBJ2-5
abundance: NA
CDR3aa: CSVARLGLAGGNQETQYF
CDR3nt: TGCAGCGTTGCTCGTTTGGGGCTAGCGGGGGGGAACCAAGAGACCCAGTACTTC

v_gene: TRBV10-1
d_gene: TRBD1
len: 15
j_gene: TRBJ1-4
abundance: NA
CDR3aa: CASSESRDRDEKLFF
CDR3nt: TGCGCCAGCAGTGAGTCGAGGGACAGGGATGAAAAACTGTTTTTT

v_gene: TRBV6-4
d_gene: TRBD1
len: 19
j_gene: TRBJ1-6
abundance: NA
CDR3aa: CASSTGTGGFKSYNSPLHF
CDR3nt: TGTGCCAGCTCTACCGGGACAGGGGGCTTTAAGTCCTATAATTCACCCCTCCACTTT

v_gene: TRBV27
d_gene: NA
len: 13
j_gene: TRBJ1-1
abundance: NA
CDR3aa: CASSLGRGAEAFF
CDR3nt: TGTGCCAGCAGTCTCGGGAGGGGTGCGGAAGCTTTCTTT